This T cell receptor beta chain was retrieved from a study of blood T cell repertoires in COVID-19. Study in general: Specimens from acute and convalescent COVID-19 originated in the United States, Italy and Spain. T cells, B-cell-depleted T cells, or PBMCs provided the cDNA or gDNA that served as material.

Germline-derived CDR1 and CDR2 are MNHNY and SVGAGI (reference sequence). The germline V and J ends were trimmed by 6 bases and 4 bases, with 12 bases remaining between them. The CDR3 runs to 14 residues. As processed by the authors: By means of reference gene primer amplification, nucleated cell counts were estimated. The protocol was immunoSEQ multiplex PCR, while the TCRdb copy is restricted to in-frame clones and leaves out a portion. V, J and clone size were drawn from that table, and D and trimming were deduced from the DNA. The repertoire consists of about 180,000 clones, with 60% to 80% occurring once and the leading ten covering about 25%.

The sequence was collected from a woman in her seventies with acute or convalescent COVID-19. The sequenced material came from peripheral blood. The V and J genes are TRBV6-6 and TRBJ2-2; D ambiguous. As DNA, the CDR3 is TGTGCCAGCAGCCATATGAGGCCCACCGGGGAGCTGTTTTTT. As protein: CASSHMRPTGELFF.